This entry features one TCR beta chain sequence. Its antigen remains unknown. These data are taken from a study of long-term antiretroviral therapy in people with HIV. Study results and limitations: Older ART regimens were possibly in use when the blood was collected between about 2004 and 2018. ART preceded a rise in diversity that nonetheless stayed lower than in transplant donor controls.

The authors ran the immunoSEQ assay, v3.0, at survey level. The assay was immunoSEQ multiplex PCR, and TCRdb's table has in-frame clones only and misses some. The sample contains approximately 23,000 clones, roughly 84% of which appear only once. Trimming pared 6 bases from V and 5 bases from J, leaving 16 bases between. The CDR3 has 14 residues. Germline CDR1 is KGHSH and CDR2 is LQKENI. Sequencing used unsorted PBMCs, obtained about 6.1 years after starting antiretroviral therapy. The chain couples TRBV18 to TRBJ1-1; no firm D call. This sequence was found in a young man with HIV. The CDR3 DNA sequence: TGTGCCAGCTCCCAAGGAGTGGCGGATACTGAAGCTTTCTTT. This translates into CASSQGVADTEAFF.